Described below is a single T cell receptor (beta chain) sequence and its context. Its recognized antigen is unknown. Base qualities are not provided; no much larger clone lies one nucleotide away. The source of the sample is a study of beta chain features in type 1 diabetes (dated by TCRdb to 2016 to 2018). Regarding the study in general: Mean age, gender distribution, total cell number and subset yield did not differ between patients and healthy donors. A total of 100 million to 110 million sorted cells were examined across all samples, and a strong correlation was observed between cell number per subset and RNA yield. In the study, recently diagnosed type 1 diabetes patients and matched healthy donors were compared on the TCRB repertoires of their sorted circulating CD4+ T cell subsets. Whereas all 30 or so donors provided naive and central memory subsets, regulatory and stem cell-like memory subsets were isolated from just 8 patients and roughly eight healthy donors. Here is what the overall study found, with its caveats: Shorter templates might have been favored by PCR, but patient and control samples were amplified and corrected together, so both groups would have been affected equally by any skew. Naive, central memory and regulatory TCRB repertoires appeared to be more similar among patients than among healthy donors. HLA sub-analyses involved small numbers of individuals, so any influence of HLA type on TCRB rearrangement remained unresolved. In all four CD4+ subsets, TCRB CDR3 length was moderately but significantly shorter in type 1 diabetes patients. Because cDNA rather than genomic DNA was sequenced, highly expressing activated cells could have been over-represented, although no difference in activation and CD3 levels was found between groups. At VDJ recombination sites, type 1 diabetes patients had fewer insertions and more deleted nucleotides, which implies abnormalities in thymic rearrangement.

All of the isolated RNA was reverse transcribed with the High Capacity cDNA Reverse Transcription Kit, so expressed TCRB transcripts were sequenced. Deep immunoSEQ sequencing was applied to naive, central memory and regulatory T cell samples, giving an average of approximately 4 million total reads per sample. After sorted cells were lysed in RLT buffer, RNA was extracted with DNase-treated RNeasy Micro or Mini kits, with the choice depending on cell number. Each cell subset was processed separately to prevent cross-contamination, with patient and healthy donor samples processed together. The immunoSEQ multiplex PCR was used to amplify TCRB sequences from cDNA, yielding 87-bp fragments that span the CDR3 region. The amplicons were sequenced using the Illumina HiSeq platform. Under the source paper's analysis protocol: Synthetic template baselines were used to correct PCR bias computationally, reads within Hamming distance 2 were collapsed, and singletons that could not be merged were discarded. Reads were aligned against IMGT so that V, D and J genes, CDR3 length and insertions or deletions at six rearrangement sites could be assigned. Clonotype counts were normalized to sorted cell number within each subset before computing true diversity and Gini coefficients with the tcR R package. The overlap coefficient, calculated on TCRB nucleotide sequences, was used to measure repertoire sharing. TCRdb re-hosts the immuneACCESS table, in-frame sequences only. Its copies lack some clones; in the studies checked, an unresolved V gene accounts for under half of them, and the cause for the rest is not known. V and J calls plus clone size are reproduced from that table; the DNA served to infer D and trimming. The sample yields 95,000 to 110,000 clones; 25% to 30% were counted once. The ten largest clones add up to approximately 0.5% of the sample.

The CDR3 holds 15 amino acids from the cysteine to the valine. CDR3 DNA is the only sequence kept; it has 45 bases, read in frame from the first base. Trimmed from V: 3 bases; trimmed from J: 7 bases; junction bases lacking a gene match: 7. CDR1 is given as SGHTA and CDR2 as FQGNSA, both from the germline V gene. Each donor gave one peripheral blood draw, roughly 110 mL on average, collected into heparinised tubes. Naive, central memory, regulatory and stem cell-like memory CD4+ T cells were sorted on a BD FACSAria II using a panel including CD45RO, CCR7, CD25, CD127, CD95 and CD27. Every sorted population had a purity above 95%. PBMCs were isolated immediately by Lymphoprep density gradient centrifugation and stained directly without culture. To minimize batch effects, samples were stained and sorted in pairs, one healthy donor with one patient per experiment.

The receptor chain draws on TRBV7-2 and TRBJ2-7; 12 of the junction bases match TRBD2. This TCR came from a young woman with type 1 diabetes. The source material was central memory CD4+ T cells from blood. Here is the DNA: TGTGCCAGCAGCTTTGCTAGCGGGAGGGCTCATGAGCAGTACGTC. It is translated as CASSFASGRAHEQYV.